A selection of T cell receptor beta chains follows, all from one sample in a study of cytomegalovirus exposure and HLA in healthy donors. Measured with immunoSEQ multiplex PCR; TCRdb has only the in-frame clones, and not every one. This sample's clone table lists approximately 110,000 clones. The specimen was PBMCs. These receptors were obtained from a man in his forties in good health and CMV-seronegative. Both conserved end residues are part of each CDR3. The D gene is left open where the match is weak.

NA	TRBV5-1	TRBJ1-3	CASSARGHNSGNTIYF	TGCGCCAGCAGCGCCCGGGGACACAACTCTGGAAACACCATATATTTT
TRBD1	TRBV19	TRBJ2-7	CASSTGTGSYEQYF	TGTGCCAGTAGTACCGGGACAGGGTCCTACGAGCAGTACTTC
TRBD2	TRBV7-9	TRBJ2-1	CASSLVQAGDNEQFF	TGTGCCAGCAGCTTAGTCCAAGCGGGAGACAATGAGCAGTTCTTC
NA	TRBV4-1	TRBJ1-2	CASSQEGGAGGYTF	TGCGCCAGCAGCCAAGAGGGGGGAGCCGGTGGCTACACCTTC
NA	TRBV28	TRBJ1-2	CASSFTADRATFIGYTF	TGTGCCAGCAGCTTTACCGCAGACAGAGCTACGTTTATAGGCTACACCTTC
NA	TRBV28	TRBJ2-7	CASSLRIPGVEQYF	TGTGCCAGCAGTTTGCGAATCCCGGGGGTAGAGCAGTACTTC
TRBD1	TRBV6-1	TRBJ1-5	CASSEYGTGASNQPQHF	TGTGCCAGCAGTGAATATGGGACAGGGGCAAGTAATCAGCCCCAGCATTTT
TRBD1	TRBV11-2	TRBJ2-7	CASSLTGQGNTEQYF	TGTGCCAGCAGCTTAACTGGACAGGGGAACACCGAGCAGTACTTC
TRBD2	TRBV6-4	TRBJ2-4	CASNGGTSERGRGAKNIQYF	TGTGCCAGCAACGGCGGGACTAGCGAGAGGGGGAGGGGGGCCAAAAACATTCAGTACTTC
NA	TRBV28	TRBJ2-7	CASSVIPGVWYEQYF	TGTGCCAGCAGTGTGATACCAGGTGTTTGGTACGAGCAGTACTTC
NA	TRBV2	TRBJ2-7	CASGSTGLSILREQYF	TGTGCCAGCGGAAGCACTGGCCTTTCCATCTTGAGGGAGCAGTACTTC
TRBD2	TRBV7-9	TRBJ2-5	CASSLALAGGQSQYF	TGTGCCAGCAGCTTAGCGCTAGCGGGAGGCCAATCCCAGTACTTC
TRBD1	TRBV7-9	TRBJ2-2	CASSSNRGNTGELFF	TGTGCCAGCAGCTCAAACAGGGGAAACACCGGGGAGCTGTTTTTT
NA	TRBV7-6	TRBJ2-5	CASSHFRGRETQYF	TGTGCCAGCTCCCACTTCAGGGGACGAGAGACCCAGTACTTC
TRBD2	TRBV9	TRBJ2-2	CASSVGAGEGELFF	TGTGCCAGCAGCGTAGGGGCGGGAGAGGGGGAGCTGTTTTTT
NA	TRBV2	TRBJ2-7	CASSRQSSYEQYF	TGTGCCAGCAGCAGACAGAGCTCCTACGAGCAGTACTTC
NA	TRBV6-1	TRBJ2-1	CASRRLTSSYNEQFF	TGTGCCAGCCGAAGACTGACGAGCTCCTACAATGAGCAGTTCTTC
NA	TRBV5-5	TRBJ1-5	CASSLVFDQPQHF	TGTGCCAGCAGCTTGGTGTTCGATCAGCCCCAGCATTTT
NA	TRBV7-8	TRBJ2-7	CASSFSAAEQYF	TGTGCCAGCAGCTTCTCCGCGGCAGAGCAGTACTTC
NA	TRBV5-4	TRBJ2-2	CASSSYHAGELFF	TGTGCCAGCAGCTCCTACCACGCCGGGGAGCTGTTTTTT
NA	TRBV10-1	TRBJ2-2	CASSFGTLGTGELFF	TGCGCCAGCAGTTTCGGGACTCTAGGCACCGGGGAGCTGTTTTTT
NA	TRBV6-1	TRBJ2-2	CASSGRTNTGELFF	TGTGCCAGCAGTGGCAGAACGAACACCGGGGAGCTGTTTTTT